This T cell receptor (beta chain) was captured in a study of blood T cell repertoires in COVID-19. Looking at the study overall: Samples taken during acute and convalescent COVID-19 were collected in the United States, Italy and Spain. T cells, B-cell-depleted T cells, or PBMCs supplied cDNA or gDNA.

CDR1 and CDR2 (germline): MNHEY, SVGEGT. This CDR3 spans 14 amino acids. The V and J ends lost 3 bases and 1 base respectively, with 7 bases between them. The assay was immunoSEQ multiplex PCR, and TCRdb's table has in-frame clones only and misses some. The profile shows over 120,000 clones, roughly nine tenths of them singletons. The source material was peripheral blood. This TCR was recovered from a human donor in a cohort sampled during active COVID-19. The chain has TRBV6-2 or TRBV6-3 and TRBJ2-1, with D maybe TRBD2 (6 bases). For the CDR3, the DNA is TGTGCCAGCAGTTATGGGGGGTCCTACAATGAGCAGTTCTTC. It yields the protein CASSYGGSYNEQFF.